These 10 T cell receptor beta chains share one sample of origin, sequenced in a study of CD8 T cells in Susac syndrome. RNA, at roughly 0.45 to 1 ug, was reverse transcribed with random hexamers. TCRdb itself ran the immunoSEQ multiplex PCR reads through MiXCR, one entry per CDR3 protein. This sample has some 99,000 distinct CDR3 sequences, with 96% found just once. The sequenced sample consisted of CD4+ T cells from PBMCs. These receptors were taken from a human donor in good health.

The rearrangement uses TRBV18 and TRBJ2-7; TRBD2 might be the D (6 bases). V was trimmed by 3 bases and J by 5 bases, leaving 8 bases between them. The CDR3 covers 12 residues. The V gene's germline CDR1 is KGHSH and CDR2 LQKENI. The CDR3 here is CASSPRRDEQYF. CDR3 DNA: TGTGCCAGCTCACCCCGGAGGGACGAGCAGTACTTC.

The V call is TRBV6-6, the J call TRBJ1-3; D remains unclear. Germline CDR1 and CDR2: MNHNY and SVGAGI (reference sequence). With 2 bases removed from V and 0 bases from J, the gap between germline ends came to 5 bases. The CDR3 loop spans 14 amino acids. The CDR3 is CASSYDGSGNTIYF. The CDR3 DNA sequence: TGTGCCAGCAGTTACGACGGCTCTGGAAACACCATATATTTT.

The chain combines TRBV20-1 with TRBJ1-5; possible D gene TRBD1, 5 bases. V dropped 5 bases and J dropped 4 bases, with 12 bases sitting between them. CDR1 DFQATT and CDR2 SNEGSKA come from the germline V gene (reference sequence). The CDR3 has 13 amino acids. The CDR3 sequence is CSAGGKGNQPQHF. CDR3 DNA sequence: TGCAGTGCTGGTGGAAAGGGGAATCAGCCCCAGCATTTT.

The chain combines TRBV7-2 with TRBJ2-7, with 10 bases aligning to TRBD1. The CDR3 is 15 amino acids. Trimming took 5 bases from V and 2 from J; bases not matched to a gene: 6. Germline V gene lookup returns CDR1 SGHTA and CDR2 FQGNSA. The CDR3 reads CASSGGTGVPYEQYF. The CDR3 DNA reads as TGTGCCAGCAGCGGGGGGACAGGGGTGCCCTACGAGCAGTACTTC.

The genes are TRBV7-9 and TRBJ2-7, with 8 bases identical to TRBD2. V dropped 3 bases and J dropped 3; count of bases not matched to a gene: 10. This CDR3 contains 16 residues. Looked up from germline, CDR1 is SEHNR and CDR2 is FQNEAQ (reference sequence). The CDR3: CASSFRGSGRSYEQYF. The CDR3 DNA reads as TGTGCCAGCAGCTTCAGAGGGAGCGGGAGAAGCTACGAGCAGTACTTC. The variable domain in full, with the rest retrieved from reference TRBV7-9 and TRBJ2-7, is DTGVSQNPRHKITKRGQNVTFRCDPISEHNRLYWYRQTLGQGPEFLTYFQNEAQLEKSRLLSDRFSAERPKGSFSTLEIQRTEQGDSAMYLCASSFRGSGRSYEQYFGPGTRLTVT.

CDR3 nucleotides: TGTGCCAGCCTACCCTGGGACAGGGACTTCCGCGGCTACACCTTC. Amino acids: CASLPWDRDFRGYTF. The rearrangement joins TRBV2 to TRBJ1-2; 9 nucleotides agree with TRBD1. The V gene end was trimmed by 8 bases and the J gene end by 8 bases; junction bases not matched to a gene: 15. This CDR3 region has 15 residues. The germline CDR1 and CDR2 sequences are SNHLY and FYNNEI. Supplemented by reference TRBV2 and TRBJ1-2, the full variable domain reads EPEVTQTPSHQVTQMGQEVILRCVPISNHLYFYWYRQILGQKVEFLVSFYNNEISEKSEIFDDQFSVERPDGSNFTLKIRSTKLEDSAMYFCASLPWDRDFRGYTFGSGTRLTVV.

The chain combines TRBV27 with TRBJ2-3, with D perhaps TRBD2 (5 bases). Germline loops: CDR1 MNHEY, CDR2 SMNVEV (reference sequence). Trimming pared 5 bases from V and 3 bases from J, leaving 12 bases between. The CDR3 has 14 amino acids. CDR3 nucleotide sequence: TGTGCCAGCAGTGGTGGCAGAGGGACAGATACGCAGTATTTT. Protein sequence: CASSGGRGTDTQYF.

This clonotype was recorded once. The CDR3 region is CATSRDRGEYNEQFF. CDR3 DNA: TGTGCCACCAGCAGAGATAGGGGGGAGTACAATGAGCAGTTCTTC. The chain recombines TRBV15 with TRBJ2-1; D is tentatively TRBD1 or TRBD2 (6 bases each). Germline-derived CDR1 and CDR2 are LNHNV and YYDKDF (reference sequence). The CDR3 loop spans 15 amino acids. The V end lost 0 bases, the J end lost 4 bases, and 10 bases lay between the germline ends.

The chain has TRBV20-1 and TRBJ1-3, with 8 bases identical to TRBD1. The CDR3 consists of 16 residues. The J segment lost 3 bases and the V segment lost 4 bases, leaving 11 bases of the junction unmatched. Germline V gene data show CDR1 as DFQATT and CDR2 as SNEGSKA (reference sequence). The CDR3 reads CSAKDRVRKVGNTIYF. The CDR3 DNA reads TGCAGTGCTAAGGACAGGGTTCGGAAGGTTGGAAACACCATATATTTT.

The chain has TRBV29-1 and TRBJ1-2; D call uncertain. The germline CDR1 and CDR2 sequences are SQVTM and ANQGSEA. V was pared by 4 bases and J by 4 bases, with 10 bases between. The CDR3 has 12 residues. CDR3 nucleotide sequence: TGCAGCGTTGGAGGCAGTGGCTATGGCTACACCTTC. Protein: CSVGGSGYGYTF. Full variable domain (missing parts from reference TRBV29-1 and TRBJ1-2): SAVISQKPSRDICQRGTSLTIQCQVDSQVTMMFWYRQQPGQSLTLIATANQGSEATYESGFVIDKFPISRPNLTFSTLTVSNMSPEDSSIYLCSVGGSGYGYTFGSGTRLTVV.